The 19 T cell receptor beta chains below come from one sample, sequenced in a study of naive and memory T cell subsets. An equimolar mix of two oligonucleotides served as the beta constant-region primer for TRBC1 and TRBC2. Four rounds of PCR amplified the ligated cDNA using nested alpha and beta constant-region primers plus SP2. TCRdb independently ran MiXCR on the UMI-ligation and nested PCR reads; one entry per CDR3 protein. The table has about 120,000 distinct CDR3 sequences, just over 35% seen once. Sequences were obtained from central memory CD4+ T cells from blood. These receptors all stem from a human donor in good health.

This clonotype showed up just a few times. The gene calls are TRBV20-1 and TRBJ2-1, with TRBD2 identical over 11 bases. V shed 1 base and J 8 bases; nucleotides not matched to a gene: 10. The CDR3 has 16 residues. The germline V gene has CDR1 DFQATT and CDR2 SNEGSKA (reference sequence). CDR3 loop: CSARVFGTSGVYEQFF. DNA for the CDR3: TGCAGTGCTAGAGTATTCGGGACTAGCGGAGTCTATGAGCAGTTCTTC.

The CDR3 reads CASSESPNSYNEQFF. The CDR3 bases are TGTGCCAGCAGTGAGTCCCCCAACTCCTACAATGAGCAGTTCTTC. V gene TRBV2 combines with J gene TRBJ2-1; D is unresolved. The CDR3 sequence is 15 residues long. Trimming pared 3 bases from V and 0 bases from J, leaving 9 bases between. CDR1 is SNHLY and CDR2 is FYNNEI in the germline V gene.

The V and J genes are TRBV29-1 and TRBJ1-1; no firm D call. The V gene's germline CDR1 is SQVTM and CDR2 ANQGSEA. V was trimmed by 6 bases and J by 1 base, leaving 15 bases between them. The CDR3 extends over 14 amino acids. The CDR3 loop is CSVRAGTSNTEAFF. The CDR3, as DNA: TGCAGCGTCCGGGCGGGTACATCGAACACTGAAGCTTTCTTT.

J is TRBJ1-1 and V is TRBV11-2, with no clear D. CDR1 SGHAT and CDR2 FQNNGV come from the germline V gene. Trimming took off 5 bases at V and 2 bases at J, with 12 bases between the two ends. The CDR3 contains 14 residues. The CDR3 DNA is TGTGCCAGCAGCGGAAGGACGGATAACACTGAAGCTTTCTTT. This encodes CASSGRTDNTEAFF.

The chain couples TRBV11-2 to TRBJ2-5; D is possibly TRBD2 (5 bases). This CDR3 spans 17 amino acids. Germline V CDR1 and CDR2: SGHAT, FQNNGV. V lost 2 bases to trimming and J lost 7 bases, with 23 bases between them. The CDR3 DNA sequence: TGTGCCAGCAGCTTATTTCGGGTCCAATTGGCCGCGGGGACCCAGTACTTC. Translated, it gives CASSLFRVQLAAGTQYF.

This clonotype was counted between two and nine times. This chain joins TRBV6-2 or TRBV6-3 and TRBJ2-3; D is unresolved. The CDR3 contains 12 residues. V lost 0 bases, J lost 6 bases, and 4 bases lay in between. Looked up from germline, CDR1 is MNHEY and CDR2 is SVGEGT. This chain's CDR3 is CASSYSGDTQYF. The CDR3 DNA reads TGTGCCAGCAGTTACTCAGGTGATACGCAGTATTTT.

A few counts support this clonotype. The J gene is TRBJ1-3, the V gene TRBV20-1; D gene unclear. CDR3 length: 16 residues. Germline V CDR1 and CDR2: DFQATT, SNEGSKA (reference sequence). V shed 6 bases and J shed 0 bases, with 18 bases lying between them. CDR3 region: CSAPGPKISSGNTIYF. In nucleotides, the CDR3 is TGCAGTGCCCCCGGCCCGAAGATTTCCTCTGGAAACACCATATATTTT.

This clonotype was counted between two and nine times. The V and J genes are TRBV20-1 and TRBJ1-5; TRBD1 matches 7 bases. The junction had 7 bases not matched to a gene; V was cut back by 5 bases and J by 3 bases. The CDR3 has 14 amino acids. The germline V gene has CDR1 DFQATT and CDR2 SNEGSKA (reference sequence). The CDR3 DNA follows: TGCAGTGCTGTTACGGGACAGCACAATCAGCCCCAGCATTTT. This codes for CSAVTGQHNQPQHF.

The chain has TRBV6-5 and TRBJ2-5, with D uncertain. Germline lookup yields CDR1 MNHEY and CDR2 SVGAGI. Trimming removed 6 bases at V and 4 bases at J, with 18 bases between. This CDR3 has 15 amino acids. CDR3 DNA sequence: TGTGCCAGCAGACTAACATACAAGGGAATAGAGACCCAGTACTTC. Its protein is CASRLTYKGIETQYF.

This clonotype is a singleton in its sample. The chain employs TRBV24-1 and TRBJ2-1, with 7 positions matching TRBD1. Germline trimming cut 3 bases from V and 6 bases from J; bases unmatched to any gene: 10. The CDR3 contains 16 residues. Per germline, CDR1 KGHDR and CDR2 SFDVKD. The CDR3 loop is CATSDRQGSSSNEQFF. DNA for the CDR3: TGTGCCACCAGTGATCGACAGGGAAGTTCTTCCAATGAGCAGTTCTTC.

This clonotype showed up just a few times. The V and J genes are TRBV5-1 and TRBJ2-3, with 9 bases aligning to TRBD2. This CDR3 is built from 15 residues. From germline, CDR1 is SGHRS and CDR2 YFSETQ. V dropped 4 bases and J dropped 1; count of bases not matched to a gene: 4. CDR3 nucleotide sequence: TGCGCCAGCAGCCTTAGCGGGAGCCGCACAGATACGCAGTATTTT. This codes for CASSLSGSRTDTQYF.

The CDR3 bases are TGTGCCAGCAGCTTAATCGCGGGAGGGAATAGGGATGAGCAGTTCTTC. This encodes CASSLIAGGNRDEQFF. The chain recombines TRBV7-8 with TRBJ2-1; the match to TRBD2 covers 9 bases. Germline V gives CDR1 SGHVS, CDR2 FQNEAQ. The V gene end was trimmed by 2 bases and the J gene end by 8 bases; junction bases not matched to a gene: 10. The CDR3 has 16 residues.

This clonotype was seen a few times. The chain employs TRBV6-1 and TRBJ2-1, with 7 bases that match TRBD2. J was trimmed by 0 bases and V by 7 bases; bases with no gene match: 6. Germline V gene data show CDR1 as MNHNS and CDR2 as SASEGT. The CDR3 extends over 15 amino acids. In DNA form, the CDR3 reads TGTGCCAGCAAGCGGGAATTAAGCTCCTACAATGAGCAGTTCTTC. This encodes CASKRELSSYNEQFF.

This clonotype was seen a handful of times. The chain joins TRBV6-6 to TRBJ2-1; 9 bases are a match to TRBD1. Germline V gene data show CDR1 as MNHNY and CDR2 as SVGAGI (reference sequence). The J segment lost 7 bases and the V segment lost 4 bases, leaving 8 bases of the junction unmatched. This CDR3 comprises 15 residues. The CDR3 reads CASSSRRDRVNEQFF. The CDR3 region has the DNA TGTGCCAGCAGTTCTAGGCGGGACAGGGTTAATGAGCAGTTCTTC.

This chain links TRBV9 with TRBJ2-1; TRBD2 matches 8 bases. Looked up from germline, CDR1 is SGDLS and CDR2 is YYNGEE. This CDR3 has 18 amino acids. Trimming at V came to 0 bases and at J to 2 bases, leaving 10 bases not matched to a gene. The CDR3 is CASSVGPSAGGPYNEQFF. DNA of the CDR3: TGTGCCAGCAGCGTAGGCCCTAGCGCGGGAGGTCCCTACAATGAGCAGTTCTTC.

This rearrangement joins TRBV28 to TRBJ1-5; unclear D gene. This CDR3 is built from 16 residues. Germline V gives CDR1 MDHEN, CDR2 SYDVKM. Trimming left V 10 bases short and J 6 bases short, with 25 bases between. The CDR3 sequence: CATRGLVVGRGQPQHF. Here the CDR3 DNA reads TGTGCCACCAGAGGATTGGTGGTGGGTCGCGGTCAGCCCCAGCATTTT.

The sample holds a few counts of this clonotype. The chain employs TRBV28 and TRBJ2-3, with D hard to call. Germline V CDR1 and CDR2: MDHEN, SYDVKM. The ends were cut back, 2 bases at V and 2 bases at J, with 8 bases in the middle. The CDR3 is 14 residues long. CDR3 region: CASSLGGATDTQYF. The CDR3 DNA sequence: TGTGCCAGCAGTTTAGGCGGAGCCACAGATACGCAGTATTTT.

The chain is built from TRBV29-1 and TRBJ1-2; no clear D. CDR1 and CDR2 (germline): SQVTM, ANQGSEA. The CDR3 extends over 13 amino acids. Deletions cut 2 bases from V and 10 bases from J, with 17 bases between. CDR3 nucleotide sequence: TGCAGCGTTGAAAAGGACCGCAAACTGGACTACACCTTC. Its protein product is CSVEKDRKLDYTF. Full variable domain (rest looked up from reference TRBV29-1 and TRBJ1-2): SAVISQKPSRDICQRGTSLTIQCQVDSQVTMMFWYRQQPGQSLTLIATANQGSEATYESGFVIDKFPISRPNLTFSTLTVSNMSPEDSSIYLCSVEKDRKLDYTFGSGTRLTVV.

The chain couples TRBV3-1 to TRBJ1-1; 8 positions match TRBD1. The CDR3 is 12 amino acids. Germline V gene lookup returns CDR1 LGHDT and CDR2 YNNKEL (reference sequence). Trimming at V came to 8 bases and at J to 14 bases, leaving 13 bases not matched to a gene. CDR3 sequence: CASRPNRGEVFF. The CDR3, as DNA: TGTGCCAGCCGGCCTAACAGGGGGGAGGTATTCTTT.